This T cell receptor (beta chain) was obtained from a study of cytomegalovirus exposure and HLA in healthy donors. 60 Vbeta and 13 Jbeta primers were used in PCR. Assay used: immunoSEQ multiplex PCR; TCRdb lists only in-frame clones, some missing. Of 100,000 to 150,000 clones listed, about three quarters are singletons. J lost 7 bases, V lost 1 base, and 7 bases had no gene match. Germline values: CDR1 MDHEN, CDR2 SYDVKM. The CDR3 runs to 16 residues. V and J are TRBV28 and TRBJ1-4; 9 nucleotides match TRBD1. The clonotype comes from a man aged 40-55 years in good health and CMV-seropositive. Sequencing was performed on PBMCs. CDR3 DNA: TGTGCCAGCAGTTTATTTGTGACAGGGGGAATTGAAAAACTGTTTTTT. Translation gives CASSLFVTGGIEKLFF.